This is a list of T cell receptor beta chains from one sample in a study of shared clonotypes between healthy human individuals. TCRdb's table, derived via immunoSEQ multiplex PCR, lists solely in-frame clones and lacks some. The table includes about 2 million clones, approximately 94% detected once. The sample consisted of naive CD8+ T cells sorted from blood. The receptors here all came from a man between 18 and 29 years old in good health. Both conserved end residues are part of each CDR3. The D gene is left open where the match is weak. Rows may omit the clone size; those that give it use once, few, many or a size class.

V gene: TRBV25-1; clone size: NA; D gene: NA; J gene: TRBJ2-5; CDR3 DNA: TGTGCCAGCAGTGGGAAGAGACTGCGCCTAGAGACCCAGTACTTC; CDR3 protein: CASSGKRLRLETQYF
V gene: TRBV7-9; clone size: NA; D gene: NA; J gene: TRBJ2-3; CDR3 DNA: TGTGCCAGCACCCATCACCTTTTGGACAACACAGATACGCAGTATTTT; CDR3 protein: CASTHHLLDNTDTQYF
V gene: TRBV28; clone size: NA; D gene: NA; J gene: TRBJ1-5; CDR3 DNA: TGTGCCAGCAGTTCGCCCAATCAGCCCCAGCATTTT; CDR3 protein: CASSSPNQPQHF
V gene: TRBV5-1; clone size: NA; D gene: TRBD1; J gene: TRBJ2-3; CDR3 DNA: TGCGCCAGCAGCTTGGCCGGGACAGTTACAGATACGCAGTATTTT; CDR3 protein: CASSLAGTVTDTQYF
V gene: TRBV7-9; clone size: once; D gene: TRBD2; J gene: TRBJ2-5; CDR3 DNA: TGTGCCAGCAGCTTAATAGCGGGGGGCGGAGAGACCCAGTACTTC; CDR3 protein: CASSLIAGGGETQYF
V gene: TRBV2; clone size: NA; D gene: TRBD1; J gene: TRBJ2-5; CDR3 DNA: TGTGCCAGCAGTGACGGACAGGGGAAAGAGACCCAGTACTTC; CDR3 protein: CASSDGQGKETQYF
V gene: TRBV30; clone size: NA; D gene: NA; J gene: TRBJ2-3; CDR3 DNA: TGTGCCTGGAGCCCTCCTTCGGATACGCAGTATTTT; CDR3 protein: CAWSPPSDTQYF
V gene: TRBV20-1; clone size: NA; D gene: NA; J gene: TRBJ2-7; CDR3 DNA: TGCAGTGCTAGAGTAGGGTTCGAGCAGTACTTC; CDR3 protein: CSARVGFEQYF
V gene: TRBV2; clone size: NA; D gene: NA; J gene: TRBJ1-5; CDR3 DNA: TGTGCCAGCAGGGGGAGTTCGCCTAGCAATCAGCCCCAGCATTTT; CDR3 protein: CASRGSSPSNQPQHF
V gene: TRBV6-6; clone size: NA; D gene: NA; J gene: TRBJ2-1; CDR3 DNA: TGTGCCAGCAGTCCTCATAGCGGCGTTCAGCAGTTCTTC; CDR3 protein: CASSPHSGVQQFF
V gene: TRBV19; clone size: NA; D gene: NA; J gene: TRBJ1-4; CDR3 DNA: TGTGCCAGTAGTCCGCTAGGGGAGGGAACTAATGAAAAACTGTTTTTT; CDR3 protein: CASSPLGEGTNEKLFF
V gene: TRBV13; clone size: NA; D gene: TRBD2; J gene: TRBJ2-7; CDR3 DNA: TGTGCCAGCAGCTTAAACCCAAGCGGGGGGGCTTACGAGCAGTACTTC; CDR3 protein: CASSLNPSGGAYEQYF
V gene: TRBV6-5; clone size: NA; D gene: TRBD1; J gene: TRBJ2-7; CDR3 DNA: TGTGCCAGCACCGAAGCGGGACAGGGCCACGAGCAGTACTTC; CDR3 protein: CASTEAGQGHEQYF
V gene: TRBV21-1; clone size: NA; D gene: NA; J gene: TRBJ1-5; CDR3 DNA: TGTGCCAGCAGCAGGACAGTTAGCAATCAGCCCCAGCATTTT; CDR3 protein: CASSRTVSNQPQHF
V gene: TRBV7-6; clone size: NA; D gene: TRBD2; J gene: TRBJ2-1; CDR3 DNA: TGTGCCAGCAGCACCCGACTAGCGGGGCCTGACGGTGAGCAGTTCTTC; CDR3 protein: CASSTRLAGPDGEQFF
V gene: TRBV30; clone size: NA; D gene: TRBD1; J gene: TRBJ1-2; CDR3 DNA: TGTGCCTGGAGTGGGGACAGGGGGCGTCCCTATGGCTACACCTTC; CDR3 protein: CAWSGDRGRPYGYTF
V gene: TRBV5-6; clone size: NA; D gene: NA; J gene: TRBJ1-6; CDR3 DNA: TGTGCCAGCAGCGGACATAGCTCCTATAATTCACCCCTCCACTTT; CDR3 protein: CASSGHSSYNSPLHF
V gene: TRBV5-6; clone size: NA; D gene: NA; J gene: TRBJ2-2; CDR3 DNA: TGTGCCTCCATGTGTCGCATAAAGGGGACCGGGGAGCTGTTTTTT; CDR3 protein: CASMCRIKGTGELFF
V gene: TRBV10-3; clone size: once; D gene: NA; J gene: TRBJ1-6; CDR3 DNA: TGTGCCATCAGTGCAGGGGCCGGTGGCCATTCACCCCTCCACTTT; CDR3 protein: CAISAGAGGHSPLHF
V gene: TRBV30; clone size: NA; D gene: TRBD1; J gene: TRBJ1-6; CDR3 DNA: TGTGCCTGGAGTGCTGGACAGGGGAGTTCACCCCTCCACTTT; CDR3 protein: CAWSAGQGSSPLHF
V gene: TRBV7-3; clone size: NA; D gene: TRBD1; J gene: TRBJ2-7; CDR3 DNA: TGTGCCAGCAGCCCGGGACAGGGGGTCGGCTACGAGCAGTACTTC; CDR3 protein: CASSPGQGVGYEQYF
V gene: TRBV13; clone size: NA; D gene: TRBD2; J gene: TRBJ2-1; CDR3 DNA: TGTGCCAGCAGCTCAAGGACTAGCGGGAGTCATGAGCAGTTCTTC; CDR3 protein: CASSSRTSGSHEQFF
V gene: TRBV7-6; clone size: NA; D gene: NA; J gene: TRBJ1-4; CDR3 DNA: TGTGCCAGCAGCTTAGTCGGGGACGAAAAACTGTTTTTT; CDR3 protein: CASSLVGDEKLFF
V gene: TRBV28; clone size: NA; D gene: NA; J gene: TRBJ2-2; CDR3 DNA: TGTGCCAGCAGTCTCCGGCGGGGTGCCGGGGAGCTGTTTTTT; CDR3 protein: CASSLRRGAGELFF
V gene: TRBV27; clone size: NA; D gene: TRBD2; J gene: TRBJ2-3; CDR3 DNA: TGTGCCAGCAGTTTATTCAGGACTAGCGGGCCCACAGATACGCAGTATTTT; CDR3 protein: CASSLFRTSGPTDTQYF
V gene: TRBV6-5; clone size: once; D gene: NA; J gene: TRBJ2-1; CDR3 DNA: TGTGCCAGCAGTTACTCAAGCGCGGGGGCGAAGAATGAGCAGTTCTTC; CDR3 protein: CASSYSSAGAKNEQFF
V gene: TRBV6-1; clone size: NA; D gene: NA; J gene: TRBJ2-7; CDR3 DNA: TGTGCCAGCAGTGAACCTGACGGCGGGGGCCACGAGCAGTACTTC; CDR3 protein: CASSEPDGGGHEQYF
V gene: TRBV7-2; clone size: NA; D gene: NA; J gene: TRBJ2-7; CDR3 DNA: TGTGCCAGCAGCTTAGGAGGGCACAGCTCCTACGAGCAGTACTTC; CDR3 protein: CASSLGGHSSYEQYF
V gene: TRBV6-5; clone size: NA; D gene: TRBD1; J gene: TRBJ2-3; CDR3 DNA: TGTGCCAGCAGTTACGGCCAGGGGGTGGATACGCAGTATTTT; CDR3 protein: CASSYGQGVDTQYF
V gene: TRBV11-3; clone size: NA; D gene: TRBD1; J gene: TRBJ2-7; CDR3 DNA: TGTGCCAGCAGCTTAGACAGAGACAGGGTTCGGACCTACGAGCAGTACTTC; CDR3 protein: CASSLDRDRVRTYEQYF
V gene: TRBV7-9; clone size: NA; D gene: TRBD1; J gene: TRBJ2-7; CDR3 DNA: TGTGCCAGCAGCTTAGTTGGACAGGGGGCCTACGAGCAGTACTTC; CDR3 protein: CASSLVGQGAYEQYF
V gene: TRBV5-1; clone size: NA; D gene: NA; J gene: TRBJ2-7; CDR3 DNA: TGCGCCAGCAGCTACAAACAGGACTACGAGCAGTACTTC; CDR3 protein: CASSYKQDYEQYF
V gene: TRBV2; clone size: NA; D gene: TRBD1; J gene: TRBJ2-3; CDR3 DNA: TGTGCCAGCAGTCTCGGACAGGGAATTAGTTCAGATACGCAGTATTTT; CDR3 protein: CASSLGQGISSDTQYF
V gene: TRBV5-6; clone size: NA; D gene: NA; J gene: TRBJ2-7; CDR3 DNA: TGTGCCAGCAGCTTGGGGCTAGAAAAGTACTTC; CDR3 protein: CASSLGLEKYF
V gene: TRBV9; clone size: NA; D gene: TRBD1; J gene: TRBJ2-3; CDR3 DNA: TGTGCCAGCACCGGGACAGGGGCCCCAGATACGCAGTATTTT; CDR3 protein: CASTGTGAPDTQYF
V gene: TRBV13; clone size: NA; D gene: TRBD2; J gene: TRBJ2-5; CDR3 DNA: TGTGCCAGCAGCCACCGACTAGCGGGAGTGTTAGGGACCCAGTACTTC; CDR3 protein: CASSHRLAGVLGTQYF
V gene: TRBV29-1; clone size: once; D gene: NA; J gene: TRBJ2-2; CDR3 DNA: TGCAGCGTTGAAGAAGGGCAGTTGAACACCGGGGAGCTGTTTTTT; CDR3 protein: CSVEEGQLNTGELFF
V gene: TRBV7-9; clone size: NA; D gene: NA; J gene: TRBJ1-3; CDR3 DNA: TGTGCCAGCAGTCAAGATGGCGGGGGTGCTGGAAACACCATATATTTT; CDR3 protein: CASSQDGGGAGNTIYF
V gene: TRBV27; clone size: NA; D gene: NA; J gene: TRBJ1-1; CDR3 DNA: TGTGCCAGCAGTTTCGGATTAAACACTGAAGCTTTCTTT; CDR3 protein: CASSFGLNTEAFF
V gene: TRBV6-5; clone size: NA; D gene: NA; J gene: TRBJ2-1; CDR3 DNA: TGTGCCAGCAGTTACTCGGACGGTAATGAGCAGTTCTTC; CDR3 protein: CASSYSDGNEQFF
V gene: TRBV5-5; clone size: NA; D gene: NA; J gene: TRBJ1-1; CDR3 DNA: TGTGCCAGCAGCTGGACAGTTGAAGCTTTCTTT; CDR3 protein: CASSWTVEAFF
V gene: TRBV2; clone size: NA; D gene: NA; J gene: TRBJ2-5; CDR3 DNA: TGTGCCAGCAGTGATCGAGGGGGGGAAGAGACCCAGTACTTC; CDR3 protein: CASSDRGGEETQYF
V gene: TRBV27; clone size: NA; D gene: TRBD2; J gene: TRBJ2-3; CDR3 DNA: TGTGCCAGCAGCCCAGTCGGGGGGGCAGATACGCAGTATTTT; CDR3 protein: CASSPVGGADTQYF
V gene: TRBV7-8; clone size: NA; D gene: TRBD2; J gene: TRBJ2-5; CDR3 DNA: TGTGCCAGCAGCTTAGCCCTAGCGGGGATCCAAGAGACCCAGTACTTC; CDR3 protein: CASSLALAGIQETQYF
V gene: TRBV19; clone size: NA; D gene: TRBD2; J gene: TRBJ2-1; CDR3 DNA: TGTGCCAGTAGTAACCCTCGCCTAGCGGGAGCCAATGAGCAGTTCTTC; CDR3 protein: CASSNPRLAGANEQFF
V gene: TRBV6-1; clone size: NA; D gene: TRBD1; J gene: TRBJ2-7; CDR3 DNA: TGTGCCAGCAGTACTAGACAGGGAAGGGAGAACGAGCAGTACTTC; CDR3 protein: CASSTRQGRENEQYF
V gene: TRBV5-4; clone size: NA; D gene: TRBD1; J gene: TRBJ1-1; CDR3 DNA: TGTGCCAGCAGCTACAGGGGTGGCACTGAAGCTTTCTTT; CDR3 protein: CASSYRGGTEAFF
V gene: TRBV7-9; clone size: few; D gene: TRBD1; J gene: TRBJ1-5; CDR3 DNA: TGTGCCAGCAGCTTAGGTGTCGGGCAGGGGGTCGGCAATCAGCCCCAGCATTTT; CDR3 protein: CASSLGVGQGVGNQPQHF
V gene: TRBV13; clone size: NA; D gene: NA; J gene: TRBJ2-1; CDR3 DNA: TGTGCCAGCAGCTTAGAAGGGGTATACAATGAGCAGTTCTTC; CDR3 protein: CASSLEGVYNEQFF
V gene: TRBV27; clone size: NA; D gene: TRBD2; J gene: TRBJ2-3; CDR3 DNA: TGTGCCAGCACAAGACTAGCGGGAGTCGATACGCAGTATTTT; CDR3 protein: CASTRLAGVDTQYF
V gene: TRBV5-4; clone size: NA; D gene: TRBD2; J gene: TRBJ2-7; CDR3 DNA: TGTGCCAGCAGCTTGGGGGCGGCTAGCGGGAGACAGTACTTC; CDR3 protein: CASSLGAASGRQYF